This is a list of T cell receptor beta chains from one sample in a study of blood T cell repertoires in COVID-19. Sequencing used immunoSEQ multiplex PCR; TCRdb keeps in-frame clones, though not all of them. This sample has 150,000 to 200,000 clones, with around 82% found just once. Sequencing was performed on peripheral blood. These receptors were obtained from a middle-aged woman with COVID-19, enrolled during active disease. CDR3s include the opening cysteine and the closing phenylalanine or tryptophan. Fields, in order: J gene, clone size, D gene, V gene, CDR3 protein, CDR3 DNA. The D gene is left open where the match is weak. Part of the rows lack a size; the others show once, few, many or a class for expanded clones.

TRBJ1-1 - - TRBV3-1/TRBV3-2 CASSQRYRLQDTEAFF TGTGCCAGCAGCCAACGTTATCGGTTACAGGACACTGAAGCTTTCTTT
TRBJ1-4 - - TRBV9 CASSADTTTNEKLFF TGTGCCAGCAGCGCGGACACAACAACTAATGAAAAACTGTTTTTT
TRBJ1-1 - - TRBV2 CASIQGNTEAFF TGTGCCAGCATACAGGGGAACACTGAAGCTTTCTTT
TRBJ1-1 once - TRBV12-3/TRBV12-4 CASRFYQGSEAFF TGTGCCAGCAGATTTTACCAGGGGTCTGAAGCTTTCTTT
TRBJ2-1 - - TRBV27 CASSYTGPINEQFF TGTGCCAGCAGTTATACAGGCCCAATTAATGAGCAGTTCTTC
TRBJ2-3 few - TRBV19 CASTRRQGTDTQYF TGTGCCAGTACCAGGAGGCAGGGGACAGATACGCAGTATTTT
TRBJ2-6 - - TRBV27 CASLGRGANVLTF TGTGCCAGCTTGGGGAGGGGGGCCAACGTCCTGACTTTC
TRBJ1-2 few TRBD1 TRBV28 CASSSGTGGYGYTF TGTGCCAGCAGTTCCGGGACAGGGGGCTATGGCTACACCTTC
TRBJ1-2 - - TRBV19 CASSIEGTGNYGYTF TGTGCCAGTAGTATAGAGGGCACGGGGAACTATGGCTACACCTTC
TRBJ1-2 - TRBD1 TRBV18 CASSPSGQGYGYTF TGTGCCAGCTCACCTTCTGGACAGGGCTATGGCTACACCTTC
TRBJ2-1 - TRBD1 TRBV11-1 CASSSGQGPNEQFF TGTGCCAGCAGCTCGGGACAGGGACCCAATGAGCAGTTCTTC
TRBJ2-2 few TRBD2 TRBV14 CASSDLGTMNTGELFF TGTGCCAGCAGCGACCTGGGGACTATGAACACCGGGGAGCTGTTTTTT
TRBJ1-2 once - TRBV3-1/TRBV3-2 CASSQGRYGYTF TGTGCCAGCAGCCAAGGGAGATATGGCTACACCTTC
TRBJ2-5 once TRBD1 TRBV15 CATSRGGQGATQYF TGTGCCACCAGCAGGGGGGGACAGGGAGCGACCCAGTACTTC
TRBJ1-2 - - TRBV14 CASSQDGAGGYTF TGTGCCAGCAGCCAAGATGGCGCGGGGGGCTACACCTTC
TRBJ2-5 - - TRBV27 CASSTSAVLQETQYF TGTGCCAGCAGTACTTCAGCGGTACTCCAAGAGACCCAGTACTTC
TRBJ2-2 many - TRBV6-1 CASSESLEVYGELFF TGTGCCAGCAGTGAAAGTCTAGAGGTGTACGGGGAGCTGTTTTTT